This is a list of T cell receptor beta chains from one sample in a study of cytomegalovirus exposure and HLA in healthy donors. Method: immunoSEQ multiplex PCR; TCRdb's copy keeps in-frame clones and lacks some. The sample has 130,000 or so clones, over 60% seen once. Sequencing was done on a sample of PBMCs. The source is a man aged 35 to 55 in good health and CMV-seronegative. Each CDR3 is given with its conserved first and last residue. The order of the fields is clone size, D gene, V gene, J gene, CDR3 protein, CDR3 DNA. D genes are given only for firm matches. Clone size is stated in some rows and not others, as once, few, many or a class when expanded.

clone size: few
D gene: TRBD2
V gene: TRBV14
J gene: TRBJ2-7
CDR3 protein: CASSQEVGLAAYEQYF
CDR3 DNA: TGTGCCAGCAGCCAAGAAGTAGGGCTAGCGGCCTACGAGCAGTACTTC

clone size: .
D gene: .
V gene: TRBV11-2
J gene: TRBJ2-2
CDR3 protein: CASSSGLNYAGGELFF
CDR3 DNA: TGTGCCAGCAGCTCAGGACTAAATTATGCCGGCGGGGAGCTGTTTTTT

clone size: .
D gene: TRBD1
V gene: TRBV19
J gene: TRBJ2-7
CDR3 protein: CASSIMGQEREQYF
CDR3 DNA: TGTGCCAGTAGTATAATGGGACAGGAGCGCGAGCAGTACTTC

clone size: .
D gene: TRBD2
V gene: TRBV6-6
J gene: TRBJ2-7
CDR3 protein: CASSYGSGGTNEQYF
CDR3 DNA: TGTGCCAGCAGTTACGGTAGCGGGGGGACAAACGAGCAGTACTTC

clone size: .
D gene: TRBD2
V gene: TRBV4-2
J gene: TRBJ2-5
CDR3 protein: CASSEGGIAGTQETQYF
CDR3 DNA: TGTGCCAGCAGCGAAGGGGGAATAGCGGGGACGCAAGAGACCCAGTACTTC

clone size: .
D gene: TRBD2
V gene: TRBV5-1
J gene: TRBJ2-5
CDR3 protein: CASSSIAGKAETQYF
CDR3 DNA: TGCGCCAGCAGCTCTATAGCGGGGAAGGCAGAGACCCAGTACTTC

clone size: .
D gene: .
V gene: TRBV14
J gene: TRBJ1-3
CDR3 protein: CASSPRGSGNTIYF
CDR3 DNA: TGTGCCAGCAGCCCCCGGGGCTCTGGAAACACCATATATTTT

clone size: .
D gene: .
V gene: TRBV9
J gene: TRBJ1-1
CDR3 protein: CASSPPRVLNTEAFF
CDR3 DNA: TGTGCCAGCAGCCCCCCCAGGGTTTTGAACACTGAAGCTTTCTTT

clone size: .
D gene: .
V gene: TRBV25-1
J gene: TRBJ2-1
CDR3 protein: CASSEYSYNEQFF
CDR3 DNA: TGTGCCAGCAGTGAATACTCGTACAATGAGCAGTTCTTC

clone size: .
D gene: .
V gene: TRBV7-9
J gene: TRBJ1-2
CDR3 protein: CASSLLTGDYGYTF
CDR3 DNA: TGTGCCAGCAGCTTACTTACAGGAGACTATGGCTACACCTTC

clone size: .
D gene: TRBD1
V gene: TRBV4-3
J gene: TRBJ2-7
CDR3 protein: CASSPVGQGGYEQYF
CDR3 DNA: TGCGCCAGCAGCCCCGTCGGACAGGGAGGATACGAGCAGTACTTC

clone size: few
D gene: TRBD2
V gene: TRBV4-1
J gene: TRBJ2-1
CDR3 protein: CASSQSGLAGAYNEQFF
CDR3 DNA: TGCGCCAGCAGCCAATCCGGACTAGCGGGAGCCTACAATGAGCAGTTCTTC

clone size: .
D gene: TRBD2
V gene: TRBV18
J gene: TRBJ2-7
CDR3 protein: CASSPGTSGSIGYEQYF
CDR3 DNA: TGTGCCAGCTCACCAGGGACTAGCGGGAGCATTGGCTACGAGCAGTACTTC

clone size: once
D gene: TRBD1
V gene: TRBV11-2
J gene: TRBJ1-5
CDR3 protein: CASSWDRDQPQHF
CDR3 DNA: TGTGCCAGCAGCTGGGACAGGGATCAGCCCCAGCATTTT

clone size: .
D gene: TRBD1
V gene: TRBV5-4
J gene: TRBJ2-5
CDR3 protein: CASSLGDREETQYF
CDR3 DNA: TGTGCCAGCAGCTTGGGGGACAGGGAGGAGACCCAGTACTTC

clone size: .
D gene: TRBD1
V gene: TRBV19
J gene: TRBJ1-6
CDR3 protein: CAARGQNYNSPLHF
CDR3 DNA: TGTGCCGCGAGGGGACAGAACTATAATTCACCCCTCCACTTT

clone size: .
D gene: .
V gene: TRBV7-2
J gene: TRBJ1-2
CDR3 protein: CASSLIGVGSYGYTF
CDR3 DNA: TGTGCCAGCAGCTTAATAGGCGTGGGGAGCTATGGCTACACCTTC

clone size: once
D gene: TRBD2
V gene: TRBV19
J gene: TRBJ2-7
CDR3 protein: CASTPGLDGGYEQYF
CDR3 DNA: TGTGCCAGTACTCCGGGACTAGATGGCGGGTACGAGCAGTACTTC

clone size: .
D gene: TRBD2
V gene: TRBV7-9
J gene: TRBJ2-1
CDR3 protein: CATRTSGSHEQFF
CDR3 DNA: TGTGCCACGCGGACTAGCGGGAGTCATGAGCAGTTCTTC

clone size: .
D gene: TRBD1
V gene: TRBV10-3
J gene: TRBJ2-7
CDR3 protein: CAIRAGTGYEQYF
CDR3 DNA: TGTGCCATCCGCGCCGGGACAGGCTACGAGCAGTACTTC

clone size: .
D gene: .
V gene: TRBV28
J gene: TRBJ2-5
CDR3 protein: CASGIWGRETQYF
CDR3 DNA: TGTGCCAGCGGCATTTGGGGCCGGGAGACCCAGTACTTC

clone size: .
D gene: TRBD2
V gene: TRBV28
J gene: TRBJ2-7
CDR3 protein: CASSLRLAGGPVFYEQYF
CDR3 DNA: TGTGCCAGCAGTCTCAGACTAGCGGGAGGGCCGGTGTTCTACGAGCAGTACTTC

clone size: .
D gene: TRBD2
V gene: TRBV27
J gene: TRBJ2-3
CDR3 protein: CASSLGGVSTDTQYF
CDR3 DNA: TGTGCCAGCAGCCTGGGGGGGGTCAGCACAGATACGCAGTATTTT

clone size: .
D gene: TRBD2
V gene: TRBV5-1
J gene: TRBJ2-1
CDR3 protein: CASSFYSGRAGDEQFF
CDR3 DNA: TGCGCCAGCAGCTTCTATAGCGGGAGGGCCGGAGATGAGCAGTTCTTC